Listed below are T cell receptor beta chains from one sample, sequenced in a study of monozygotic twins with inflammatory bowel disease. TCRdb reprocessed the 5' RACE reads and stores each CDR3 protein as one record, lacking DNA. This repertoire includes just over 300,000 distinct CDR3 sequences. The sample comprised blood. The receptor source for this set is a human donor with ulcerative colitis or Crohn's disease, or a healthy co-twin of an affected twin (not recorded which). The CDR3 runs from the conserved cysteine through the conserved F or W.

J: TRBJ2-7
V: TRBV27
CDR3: CASSKPGQVSYEQYF

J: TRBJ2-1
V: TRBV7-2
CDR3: CASSPRQGNNEQFF

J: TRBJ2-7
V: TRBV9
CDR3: CASSAGLAGLEQYF

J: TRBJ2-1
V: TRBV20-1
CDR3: CSARGGWDEQFF

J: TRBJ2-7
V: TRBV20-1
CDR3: CSARDERRDPYEQYF

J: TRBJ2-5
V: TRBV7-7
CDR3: CASSLELRGRGETQYF

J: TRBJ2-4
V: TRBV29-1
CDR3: CSVSGLGENIQYF

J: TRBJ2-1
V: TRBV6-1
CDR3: CASSARRDSRPYNEQFF

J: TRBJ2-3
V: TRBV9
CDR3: CASSVGGWADTQYF

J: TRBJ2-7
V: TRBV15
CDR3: CATSRDRVAYEQYF

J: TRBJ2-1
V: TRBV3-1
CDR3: CASTNSGGGSREQFF

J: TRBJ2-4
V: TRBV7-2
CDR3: CASSLAGSRLIGKNIQYF

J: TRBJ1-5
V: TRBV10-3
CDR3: CAIRNGEGPIANQPQHF

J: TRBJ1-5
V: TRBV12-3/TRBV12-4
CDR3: CASSLRVLGQPQHF

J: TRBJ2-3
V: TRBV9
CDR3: CASSLQESTDTQYF

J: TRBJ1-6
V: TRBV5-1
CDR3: CASSLPGGTNSPLHF

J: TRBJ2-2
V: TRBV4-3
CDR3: CASSQEIGLVFTGELFF

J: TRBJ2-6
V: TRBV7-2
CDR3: CASSLVGVAANVLTF

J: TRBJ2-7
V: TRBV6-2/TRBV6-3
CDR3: CASSDWYEQYF

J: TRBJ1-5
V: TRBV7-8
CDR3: CASSLGASRHF

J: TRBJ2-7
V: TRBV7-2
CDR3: CASSQREAHEQYF

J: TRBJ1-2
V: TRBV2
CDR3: CASRLREDGYTF

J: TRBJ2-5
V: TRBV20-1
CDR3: CSASGGGGAWKTQYF

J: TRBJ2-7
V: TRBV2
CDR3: CASSERRAQYF

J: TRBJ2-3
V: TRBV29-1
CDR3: CSEAGSGSTDTQYF

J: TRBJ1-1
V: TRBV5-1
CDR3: CASSLGGRDTEAFF

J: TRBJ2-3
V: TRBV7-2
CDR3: CASTLLGGGSTDTRYF

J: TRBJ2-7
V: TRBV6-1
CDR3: CASRNSGRFHEQYF